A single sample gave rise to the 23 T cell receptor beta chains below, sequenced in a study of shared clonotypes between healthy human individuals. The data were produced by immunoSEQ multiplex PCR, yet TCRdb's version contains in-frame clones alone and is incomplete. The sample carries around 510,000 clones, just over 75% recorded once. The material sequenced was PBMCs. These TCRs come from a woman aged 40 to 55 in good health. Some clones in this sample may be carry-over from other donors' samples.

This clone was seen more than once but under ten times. The CDR3 reads CASGGAQGKRHQPQHF. The CDR3 DNA sequence: TGTGCCAGCGGGGGGGCACAGGGGAAAAGGCATCAGCCCCAGCATTTT. The V call is TRBV6-8, the J call TRBJ1-5; 7 bases agree with TRBD1. The V gene's germline CDR1 is MNHGY and CDR2 SAAAGT. This CDR3 has 16 residues. Trimming at V came to 8 bases and at J to 5 bases, leaving 15 bases not matched to a gene.

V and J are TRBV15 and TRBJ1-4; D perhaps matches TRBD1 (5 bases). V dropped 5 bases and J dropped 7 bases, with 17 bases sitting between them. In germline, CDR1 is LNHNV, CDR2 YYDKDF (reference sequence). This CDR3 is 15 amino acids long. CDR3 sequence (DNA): TGTGCCACCAGCCAACAGGCATATCGGGGTGAAAAACTGTTTTTT. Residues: CATSQQAYRGEKLFF.

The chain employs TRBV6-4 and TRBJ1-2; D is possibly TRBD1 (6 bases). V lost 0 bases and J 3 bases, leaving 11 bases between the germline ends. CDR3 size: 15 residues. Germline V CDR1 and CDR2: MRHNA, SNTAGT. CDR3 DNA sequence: TGTGCCAGCAGTGACTCGTCACAGGGCCACTATGGCTACACCTTC. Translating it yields CASSDSSQGHYGYTF.

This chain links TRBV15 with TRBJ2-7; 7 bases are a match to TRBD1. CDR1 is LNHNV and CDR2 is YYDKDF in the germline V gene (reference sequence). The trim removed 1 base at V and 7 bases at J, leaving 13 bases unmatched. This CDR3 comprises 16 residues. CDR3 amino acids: CATSRVPGQVYMEQYF. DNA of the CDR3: TGTGCCACCAGCAGAGTACCCGGACAGGTGTACATGGAGCAGTACTTC.

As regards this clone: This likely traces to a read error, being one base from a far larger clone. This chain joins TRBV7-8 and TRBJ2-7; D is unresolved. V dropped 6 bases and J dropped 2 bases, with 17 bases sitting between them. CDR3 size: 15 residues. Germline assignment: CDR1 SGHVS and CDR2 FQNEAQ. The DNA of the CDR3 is TGTGCCAGCAGTTTCTTCCGCTACTCACCCTACGAGCAGTACTTC. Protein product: CASSFFRYSPYEQYF.

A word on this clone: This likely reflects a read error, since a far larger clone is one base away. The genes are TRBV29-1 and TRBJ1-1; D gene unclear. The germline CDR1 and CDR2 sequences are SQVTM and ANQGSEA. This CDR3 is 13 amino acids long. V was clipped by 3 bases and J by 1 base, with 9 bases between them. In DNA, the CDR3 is TGCAGCGTTGACGCAGCCTGGAACACTGAAGCTTTCTTT. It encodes CSVDAAWNTEAFF.

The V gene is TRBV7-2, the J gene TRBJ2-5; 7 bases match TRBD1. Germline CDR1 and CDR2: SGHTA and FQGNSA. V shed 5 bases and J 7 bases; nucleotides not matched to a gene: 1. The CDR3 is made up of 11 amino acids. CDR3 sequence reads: CASSPGGTQYF. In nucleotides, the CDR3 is TGTGCCAGCAGCCCAGGGGGGACCCAGTACTTC.

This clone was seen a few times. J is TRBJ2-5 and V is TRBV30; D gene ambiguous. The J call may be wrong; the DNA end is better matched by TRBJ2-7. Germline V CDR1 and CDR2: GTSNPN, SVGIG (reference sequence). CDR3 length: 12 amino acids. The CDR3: CAWSVREYEQYF. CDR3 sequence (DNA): TGTGCCTGGAGTGTTAGGGAATACGAGCAGTACTTC.

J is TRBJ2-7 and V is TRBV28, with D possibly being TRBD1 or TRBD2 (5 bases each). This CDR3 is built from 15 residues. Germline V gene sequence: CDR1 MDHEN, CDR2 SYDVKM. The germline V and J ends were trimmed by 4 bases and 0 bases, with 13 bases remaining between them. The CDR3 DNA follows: TGTGCCAGCAGTTCGGGACGGTATAGCTCCTACGAGCAGTACTTC. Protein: CASSSGRYSSYEQYF.

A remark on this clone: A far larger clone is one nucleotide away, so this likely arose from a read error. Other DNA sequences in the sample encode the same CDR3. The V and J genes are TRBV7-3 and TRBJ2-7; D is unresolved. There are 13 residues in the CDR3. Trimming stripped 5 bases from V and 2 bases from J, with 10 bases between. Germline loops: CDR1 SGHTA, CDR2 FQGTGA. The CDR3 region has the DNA TGTGCCAGCAGCAGGGATAGAGCCTACGAGCAGTACTTC. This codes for CASSRDRAYEQYF.

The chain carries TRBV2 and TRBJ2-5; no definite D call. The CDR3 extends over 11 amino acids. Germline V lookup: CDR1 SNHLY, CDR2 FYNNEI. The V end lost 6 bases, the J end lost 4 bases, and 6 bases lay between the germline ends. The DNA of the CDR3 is TGTGCCAGCAGGCTCGCAGAGACCCAGTACTTC. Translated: CASRLAETQYF.

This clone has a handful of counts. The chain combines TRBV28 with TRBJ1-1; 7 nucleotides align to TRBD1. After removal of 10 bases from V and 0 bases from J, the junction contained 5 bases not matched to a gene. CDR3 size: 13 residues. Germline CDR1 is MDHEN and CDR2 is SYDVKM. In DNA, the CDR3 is TGTGCCATCGCAACAGGGGTGAACACTGAAGCTTTCTTT. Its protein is CAIATGVNTEAFF.

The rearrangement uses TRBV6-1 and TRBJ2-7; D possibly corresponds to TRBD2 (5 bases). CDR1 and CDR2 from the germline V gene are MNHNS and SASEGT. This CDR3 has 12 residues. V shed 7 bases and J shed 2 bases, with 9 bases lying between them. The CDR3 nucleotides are TGTGCCAGCACCGGGATCGCCTACGAGCAGTACTTC. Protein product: CASTGIAYEQYF.

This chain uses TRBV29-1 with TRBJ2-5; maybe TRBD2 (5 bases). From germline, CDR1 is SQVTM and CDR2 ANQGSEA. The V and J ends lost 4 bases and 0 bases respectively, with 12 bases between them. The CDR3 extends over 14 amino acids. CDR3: CSVGYGGHQETQYF. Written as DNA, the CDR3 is TGCAGCGTTGGGTATGGCGGGCACCAAGAGACCCAGTACTTC. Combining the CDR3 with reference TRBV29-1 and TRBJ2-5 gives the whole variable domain SAVISQKPSRDICQRGTSLTIQCQVDSQVTMMFWYRQQPGQSLTLIATANQGSEATYESGFVIDKFPISRPNLTFSTLTVSNMSPEDSSIYLCSVGYGGHQETQYFGPGTRLLVL.

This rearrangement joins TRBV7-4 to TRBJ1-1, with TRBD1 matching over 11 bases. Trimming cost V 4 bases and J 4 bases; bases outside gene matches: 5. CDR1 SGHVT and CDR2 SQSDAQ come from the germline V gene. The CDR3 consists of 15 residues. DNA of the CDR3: TGTGCCAGCAGCTCCCCCGGGACAGGGGGCACTGAAGCTTTCTTT. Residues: CASSSPGTGGTEAFF.

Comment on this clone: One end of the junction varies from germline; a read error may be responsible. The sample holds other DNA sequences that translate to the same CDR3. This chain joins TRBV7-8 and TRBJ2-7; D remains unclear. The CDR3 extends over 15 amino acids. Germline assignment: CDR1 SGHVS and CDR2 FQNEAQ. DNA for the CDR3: TGTGCTAGCAGTTTCCTCCGTTACTCACCCTACGAGCAGTACTTC. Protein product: CASSFLRYSPYEQYF.

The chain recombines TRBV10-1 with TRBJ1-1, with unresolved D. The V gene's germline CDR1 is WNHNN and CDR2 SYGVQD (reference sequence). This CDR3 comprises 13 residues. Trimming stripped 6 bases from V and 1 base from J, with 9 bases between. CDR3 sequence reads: CASREGSNTEAFF. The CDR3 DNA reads TGCGCCAGCAGAGAGGGTTCGAACACTGAAGCTTTCTTT.

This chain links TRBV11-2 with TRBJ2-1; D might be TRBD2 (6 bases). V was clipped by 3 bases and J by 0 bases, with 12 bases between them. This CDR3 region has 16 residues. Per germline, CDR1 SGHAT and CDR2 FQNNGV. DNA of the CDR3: TGTGCCAGCAGCTTGGGACTCTTCAGCTCCTACAATGAGCAGTTCTTC. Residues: CASSLGLFSSYNEQFF.

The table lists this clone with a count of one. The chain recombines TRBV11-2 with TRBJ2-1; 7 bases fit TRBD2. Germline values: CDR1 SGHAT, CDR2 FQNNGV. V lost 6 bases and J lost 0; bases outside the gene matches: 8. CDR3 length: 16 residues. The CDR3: CASRPSGGSSYNEQFF. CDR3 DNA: TGTGCCAGCAGGCCTAGCGGAGGAAGCTCCTACAATGAGCAGTTCTTC.

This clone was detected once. CDR3 bases: TGTGCCAGCAGTCACAGGGTTGCTGGGGCCAACGTCCTGACTTTC. Translation: CASSHRVAGANVLTF. The chain has TRBV28 and TRBJ2-6; D is possibly TRBD1 (6 bases). The CDR3 sequence is 15 residues long. V was trimmed by 5 bases and J by 2 bases, leaving 10 bases between them. Germline assignment: CDR1 MDHEN and CDR2 SYDVKM.

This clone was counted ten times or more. The CDR3 DNA sequence: TGCGCCAGCAGCCGCGGCGGGAGTCACGCAGATACGCAGTATTTT. This translates into CASSRGGSHADTQYF. This chain connects TRBV5-1 to TRBJ2-3, with 7 bases fitting TRBD2. The CDR3 length is 15 residues. CDR1 and CDR2 from the germline V gene are SGHRS and YFSETQ. Losses at the gene ends were 4 bases for V and 4 bases for J; bases not matched to a gene: 9.

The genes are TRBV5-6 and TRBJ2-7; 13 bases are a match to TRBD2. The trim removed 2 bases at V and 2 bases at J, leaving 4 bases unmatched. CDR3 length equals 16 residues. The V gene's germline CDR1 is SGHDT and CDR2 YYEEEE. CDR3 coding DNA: TGTGCCAGCAGCTTACTAGCGGGAGGGCCCCCCTACGAGCAGTACTTC. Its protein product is CASSLLAGGPPYEQYF.

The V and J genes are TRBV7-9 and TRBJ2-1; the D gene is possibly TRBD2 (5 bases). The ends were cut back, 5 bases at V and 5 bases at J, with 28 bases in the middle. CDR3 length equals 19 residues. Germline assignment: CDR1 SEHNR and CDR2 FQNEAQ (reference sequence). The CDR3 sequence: CASSLLGLGETRTNNEQFF. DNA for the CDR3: TGTGCCAGCAGCCTCCTCGGTCTCGGGGAAACCCGTACAAACAATGAGCAGTTCTTC.